These 26 T cell receptor beta chains were sequenced from one sample in a study of cytomegalovirus exposure and HLA in healthy donors. Both 60 Vbeta primers and 13 Jbeta primers went into the PCR. Data came from immunoSEQ multiplex PCR; TCRdb stores just in-frame clones and leaves some out. The table lists roughly 160,000 clones, 75% to 90% of them singletons. Sample: PBMCs. Receptors were obtained from a man younger than 40 in good health and CMV-seronegative.

V and J are TRBV5-1 and TRBJ2-3, with D maybe TRBD1 (6 bases). Trimming removed 0 bases from V and 1 base from J, with 9 bases in between. CDR3 length: 15 amino acids. Germline loops: CDR1 SGHRS, CDR2 YFSETQ. The CDR3 sequence: CASSLAGVGTDTQYF. The DNA for the CDR3 is TGCGCCAGCAGCTTGGCAGGGGTGGGCACAGATACGCAGTATTTT.

This sequence joins TRBV2 and TRBJ2-5; unclear D gene. This CDR3 spans 14 amino acids. The germline gives CDR1 SNHLY, CDR2 FYNNEI. The germline V and J ends were trimmed by 7 bases and 2 bases, with 14 bases remaining between them. CDR3 bases: TGTGCCAGCACGACGAGGCCAGCACAAGAGACCCAGTACTTC. It codes for CASTTRPAQETQYF. The complete variable domain, with remaining parts taken from reference TRBV2 and TRBJ2-5, reads EPEVTQTPSHQVTQMGQEVILRCVPISNHLYFYWYRQILGQKVEFLVSFYNNEISEKSEIFDDQFSVERPDGSNFTLKIRSTKLEDSAMYFCASTTRPAQETQYFGPGTRLLVL.

The gene calls are TRBV27 and TRBJ2-2; TRBD1 might be the D (6 bases). Germline CDR1 MNHEY, CDR2 SMNVEV (reference sequence). The CDR3 consists of 13 residues. Deletions cut 6 bases from V and 2 bases from J, with 7 bases between. CDR3 amino acids: CASRDSNTGELFF. As DNA, the CDR3 is TGTGCCAGCAGGGACAGCAACACCGGGGAGCTGTTTTTT.

The chain has TRBV11-2 and TRBJ2-3; 8 bases match TRBD2. Germline loops: CDR1 SGHAT, CDR2 FQNNGV. V shed 5 bases and J 0 bases; nucleotides not matched to a gene: 4. This CDR3 is built from 15 residues. The CDR3 reads CASSPLAVSTDTQYF. CDR3 sequence (DNA): TGTGCCAGCAGCCCACTAGCGGTTAGCACAGATACGCAGTATTTT.

J is TRBJ1-3 and V is TRBV7-6, with D perhaps matching TRBD1 (6 bases). From germline, CDR1 is SGHVS and CDR2 FNYEAQ. This CDR3 is built from 14 residues. V was pared by 5 bases and J by 0 bases, with 8 bases between. The CDR3 nucleotides are TGTGCCAGCAGCACAGGGATCTCTGGAAACACCATATATTTT. This translates into CASSTGISGNTIYF.

CDR3 residues: CASEAGSEQYF. The CDR3 coding sequence is TGTGCCAGCGAAGCGGGCTCCGAGCAGTACTTC. V usage is TRBV27 and J usage is TRBJ2-7; weak D call: TRBD2 (6 bases). This CDR3 comprises 11 residues. Trimming cost V 8 bases and J 6 bases, with 11 bases left between them. Germline CDR1 is MNHEY and CDR2 is SMNVEV (reference sequence).

This chain uses TRBV6-6 with TRBJ2-7, with TRBD2 as a possible D gene (6 bases). V lost 1 base, J lost 6 bases, and 7 bases lay in between. CDR1 is MNHNY, CDR2 SVGAGI, per germline (reference sequence). The CDR3 runs 12 residues. For the CDR3, the DNA is TGTGCCAGCAGTTACTGGGGAGGCGAGCAGTACTTC. Protein product: CASSYWGGEQYF.

The chain combines TRBV6-1 with TRBJ1-1; tentatively, D is TRBD1 (5 bases). Looked up from germline, CDR1 is MNHNS and CDR2 is SASEGT. Trimming cost V 5 bases and J 1 base, with 14 bases left between them. CDR3 length equals 15 residues. This CDR3 reads CASSSDETANTEAFF. CDR3 coding DNA: TGTGCCAGCAGTAGTGACGAGACAGCGAACACTGAAGCTTTCTTT.

The chain uses TRBV14 and TRBJ2-2; 7 bases align to TRBD2. Germline V gives CDR1 SGHDN, CDR2 FVKESK. V gave up 0 bases and J gave up 6 bases; unmatched junction bases: 4. The CDR3 consists of 15 residues. CDR3 in amino acids: CASSQEAGYPGELFF. The CDR3, as DNA: TGTGCCAGCAGCCAAGAAGCGGGATATCCCGGGGAGCTGTTTTTT.

V is TRBV5-5 and J is TRBJ1-2, with D possibly TRBD1 on 6 matching bases. With 2 bases removed from V and 4 bases from J, the gap between germline ends came to 12 bases. The CDR3 totals 14 residues. CDR1 is SGHKS and CDR2 is YYEKEE in the germline V gene (reference sequence). The CDR3 sequence is CASSFQQGIYGYTF. The CDR3 DNA is TGTGCCAGCAGCTTCCAACAGGGCATCTATGGCTACACCTTC.

The chain uses TRBV19 and TRBJ1-2; 9 bases align to TRBD1. The CDR3 covers 16 residues. The germline V gene encodes CDR1 LNHDA and CDR2 SQIVND (reference sequence). V trimming: 5 bases; J trimming: 4 bases; junction bases outside the gene matches: 11. The CDR3 DNA reads TGTGCCAGTAGTGTCCGGGACAGGGATCCTCTCTATGGCTACACCTTC. This gives the protein CASSVRDRDPLYGYTF.

V gene TRBV27 combines with J gene TRBJ1-1; perhaps TRBD1 as D (6 bases). This CDR3 has 16 residues. Trimming cost V 3 bases and J 5 bases, with 19 bases left between them. Germline assignment: CDR1 MNHEY and CDR2 SMNVEV (reference sequence). This chain's CDR3 is CASSFLEGTGRTEAFF. The DNA for the CDR3 is TGTGCCAGCAGTTTCCTCGAAGGCACAGGGCGGACTGAAGCTTTCTTT.

The chain combines TRBV2 with TRBJ2-3, with TRBD1 as a possible D gene (5 bases). V lost 2 bases to trimming and J lost 4 bases, with 10 bases between them. The CDR3 length is 14 residues. Per the germline V gene, CDR1 is SNHLY and CDR2 is FYNNEI. The CDR3 loop reads CASSEWKGPDTQYF. The CDR3 DNA is TGTGCCAGCAGTGAATGGAAGGGGCCAGATACGCAGTATTTT.

This chain connects TRBV6-5 to TRBJ1-3; D unclear. V dropped 0 bases and J dropped 2 bases, with 8 bases sitting between them. The CDR3 loop spans 15 amino acids. CDR1 and CDR2 (germline): MNHEY, SVGAGI. The CDR3 region has the DNA TGTGCCAGCAGTTACTCGAGAGTTACTGGAAACACCATATATTTT. This sequence encodes CASSYSRVTGNTIYF.

This clone appeared once. The V and J genes are TRBV9 and TRBJ2-1; possible D gene TRBD2, 7 bases. The CDR3 runs 14 residues. V was cut by 4 bases and J by 8 bases, with 16 bases left in between. Germline-derived CDR1 and CDR2 are SGDLS and YYNGEE. The CDR3 protein is CASSYGGPNDEQFF. The CDR3 DNA is TGTGCCAGCAGCTACGGGGGGCCCAACGATGAGCAGTTCTTC.

V usage is TRBV30 and J usage is TRBJ2-3; 7 bases are a match to TRBD2. Per germline, CDR1 GTSNPN and CDR2 SVGIG (reference sequence). J lost 2 bases, V lost 1 base, and 6 bases had no gene match. The length of the CDR3 is 15 residues. The DNA of the CDR3 is TGTGCCTGGAGTGGCGGGACTACAATCACAGATACGCAGTATTTT. Translation: CAWSGGTTITDTQYF.

This chain joins TRBV15 and TRBJ1-5; possible D gene TRBD1, 6 bases. The V and J ends lost 0 bases and 7 bases respectively, with 13 bases between them. The CDR3 consists of 15 residues. Germline assignment: CDR1 LNHNV and CDR2 YYDKDF (reference sequence). The CDR3 nucleotides read TGTGCCACCAGCAGAGACCCTTTTGGGGGCCAGCCCCAGCATTTT. Protein: CATSRDPFGGQPQHF.

This chain uses TRBV29-1 with TRBJ2-7, with D perhaps matching TRBD2 (6 bases). The germline CDR1 and CDR2 sequences are SQVTM and ANQGSEA. Trimming took off 6 bases at V and 6 bases at J, with 24 bases between the two ends. The CDR3 contains 15 residues. In DNA, the CDR3 is TGCAGCGTCCCCGGGGGTGGGATCTCCGGGCGCGAGCAGTACTTC. Its translation: CSVPGGGISGREQYF.

The chain links TRBV5-1 to TRBJ2-7; unclear D gene. Trimming shortened V by 2 bases and J by 3 bases, and 6 bases separated the two germline ends. This CDR3 comprises 12 residues. Germline V lookup: CDR1 SGHRS, CDR2 YFSETQ. DNA for the CDR3: TGCGCCAGCAGCTTTGGAGACTACGAGCAGTACTTC. Translating it yields CASSFGDYEQYF.

The chain combines TRBV5-4 with TRBJ2-1, with D uncertain. The CDR3 consists of 15 residues. Trimming left V 0 bases short and J 0 bases short, with 7 bases between. The germline V gene has CDR1 SGHNT and CDR2 YYREEE (reference sequence). CDR3 residues: CASSLGGYSYNEQFF. CDR3 bases: TGTGCCAGCAGCTTGGGAGGATACTCCTACAATGAGCAGTTCTTC.

This chain connects TRBV6-5 to TRBJ1-2, with a weak D call TRBD1 (6 bases). Germline CDR1 MNHEY, CDR2 SVGAGI. The V end lost 2 bases, the J end lost 1 base, and 8 bases lay between the germline ends. There are 14 residues in the CDR3. The CDR3 nucleotides read TGTGCCAGCAGTTACACAGGGAATAACTATGGCTACACCTTC. Protein product: CASSYTGNNYGYTF.

This chain connects TRBV6-5 to TRBJ1-1; 7 positions agree with TRBD1. Germline V gives CDR1 MNHEY, CDR2 SVGAGI. V lost 4 bases to trimming and J lost 5 bases; unmatched junction nucleotides: 4. This CDR3 spans 13 amino acids. DNA of the CDR3: TGTGCCAGCAGTTGGACAGGTGGGACTGAAGCTTTCTTT. Its protein product is CASSWTGGTEAFF.

This chain links TRBV6-4 with TRBJ2-1, with 7 bases identical to TRBD2. CDR1 and CDR2 from the germline V gene are MRHNA and SNTAGT. The CDR3 sequence is 14 residues long. V shed 5 bases and J 3 bases; nucleotides not matched to a gene: 4. The CDR3 protein is CASSPSGLYNEQFF. The CDR3 nucleotides read TGTGCCAGCAGTCCTAGCGGACTCTACAATGAGCAGTTCTTC.

The rearrangement links TRBV2 to TRBJ1-2, with D maybe TRBD1 (5 bases). Looked up from germline, CDR1 is SNHLY and CDR2 is FYNNEI. V gave up 1 base and J gave up 4 bases, with 25 bases separating them. CDR3 length equals 19 residues. This chain's CDR3 is CASSEVSGGAKGLPYGYTF. The CDR3 nucleotides read TGTGCCAGCAGTGAAGTCTCCGGTGGGGCCAAGGGACTACCCTATGGCTACACCTTC. Together with reference TRBV2 and TRBJ1-2, the CDR3 gives the full variable domain: EPEVTQTPSHQVTQMGQEVILRCVPISNHLYFYWYRQILGQKVEFLVSFYNNEISEKSEIFDDQFSVERPDGSNFTLKIRSTKLEDSAMYFCASSEVSGGAKGLPYGYTFGSGTRLTVV.

Concerning this clone itself: This sample also contains other DNA sequences that code for the same CDR3. This sequence joins TRBV4-1 and TRBJ1-1, with D possibly TRBD1 on 5 matching bases. The CDR3 extends over 16 amino acids. Between the trimmed V and J ends, which lost 3 bases and 4 bases, there was a span of 18 bases. Germline CDR1 MGHRA, CDR2 YSYEKL. The CDR3 region is CASSQDDRFGGTEAFF. The CDR3 bases are TGCGCCAGCAGCCAGGATGACCGATTCGGGGGCACTGAAGCTTTCTTT.

The J gene is TRBJ2-7, the V gene TRBV7-9, with D tentatively TRBD2 (6 bases). The CDR3 sequence is 15 residues long. Germline assignment: CDR1 SEHNR and CDR2 FQNEAQ (reference sequence). V was shortened by 3 bases and J by 4 bases, with 16 bases between the two germline ends. The CDR3 reads CASSFRREGVYEQYF. The DNA of the CDR3 is TGTGCCAGCAGCTTCCGGCGGGAAGGGGTATACGAGCAGTACTTC. Full variable domain (rest looked up from reference TRBV7-9 and TRBJ2-7): DTGVSQNPRHKITKRGQNVTFRCDPISEHNRLYWYRQTLGQGPEFLTYFQNEAQLEKSRLLSDRFSAERPKGSFSTLEIQRTEQGDSAMYLCASSFRREGVYEQYFGPGTRLTVT.